This TCR beta chain originates from a study of CD8 T cells in ankylosing spondylitis. This clonotype was seen a few times. Its specificity is unknown. The junction departs from the called germline gene at one end, perhaps through a read error. Making use of molecular barcodes, quantitative 5'-RACE generated TCR beta libraries. TCRdb passed the 5' RACE reads through MiXCR, listing each CDR3 protein once. The sample records roughly 200,000 distinct CDR3 sequences, about a quarter being singletons. Findings and caveats of the study: Blood of patients with ankylosing spondylitis appeared to be characterized by a TCR beta motif of about 8 highly homologous variants. Disease-linked clones proved CD8+ and comparatively uncommon in peripheral blood. Significantly higher representation of disease-linked clones was reported for matched ankylosing spondylitis synovial fluid.

CDR3 length: 12 residues. Germline V lookup: CDR1 SQVTM, CDR2 ANQGSEA. This TCR was recovered from a male donor with ankylosing spondylitis or in good health (not recorded which). The chain is built from TRBV29-1 and TRBJ1-1; possibly TRBD1 for D (5 bases). Material: blood, either unsorted or a sorted T cell fraction (not recorded which). This chain's CDR3 is CSDATVKTEAFF. Here the CDR3 DNA reads TGCAGCGACGCGACAGTGAAGACTGAAGCTTTCTTT.